This T cell receptor (beta chain) was recovered during a study of CXCR3-negative and CXCR3-positive naive CD8 T cells. Across the whole study: Total TRB output reached about 130 million reads, about 1.5 +/- 0.3 million per library. Study conclusions and caveats: Naive subsets did not differ in surface CD5, and the authors estimated TCR strength using properties of the TRB CDR3. The study found more hydrophobic TRB CDR3s in CXCR3-positive naive cells than in CXCR3-negative naive cells.

The CDR3 sequence is 15 residues long. The V gene's germline CDR1 is SEHNR and CDR2 FQNEAQ (reference sequence). Triplicate sorts, 320,000 or so cells apiece, were made for each CD8+ T cell subset. Details on this clonotype: Its antigen remains unidentified.

UMI-labeled 5' RACE yielded the TRB cDNA libraries. From its re-call of the 5' RACE reads, TCRdb lists each CDR3 protein once, without DNA. The sample has 100,000 to 150,000 distinct CDR3 sequences. The sample comprised naive CXCR3- CD8+ T cells from blood. Specified subset: CD45RO-CCR7+CD27+CD95- naive CD8+ T cells lacking CXCR3 (TNR3-). The V gene is TRBV7-9, the J gene TRBJ2-7; TCRdb outputs TRBD2, but without DNA this stays unchecked. The TCR comes from a human donor in good health. Some clones in this sample may be carry-over from other donors' samples. The CDR3 spells CASSLGVAGVHEQYF.